This T cell receptor beta chain originates from a study of glioma-infiltrating T cells. Broader study findings: CDR3 overlap between tissue and blood was very small.

About this clonotype itself: Its antigen is not known.

Germline V gives CDR1 ENHRY, CDR2 SYGVKD. V lost 0 bases to trimming and J lost 3 bases, with 8 bases between them. The length of the CDR3 is 14 residues. The iRepertoire nested amplicon-rescue multiplex PCR amplified TCR alpha and beta CDR3s from RNA. TCRdb redid the calling of the multiplex PCR reads with MiXCR, one entry per CDR3 protein. The sample shows 150,000 or so distinct CDR3 sequences, about 39% of them seen only once. The chain carries TRBV10-3 and TRBJ1-1, with D unresolved. The sequence was obtained from a human donor with low-grade glioma or glioblastoma, undergoing nonglioma brain surgery, or in good health (not recorded which). Sequences were obtained from glioma tissue, nonneoplastic brain tissue, or PBMCs (not recorded which). CDR3 DNA: TGTGCCATCAGTGAGTCCCCGGGCGACACTGAAGCTTTCTTT. This sequence encodes CAISESPGDTEAFF.